There are many counts of the clone carrying this TCR beta chain. The data originate from a study of T-cell reconstitution after alpha-beta-depleted transplantation in children. The TCRbeta library incorporated unique molecular identifiers. TCRdb reprocessed the PCR reads via MiXCR and lists one record per CDR3 protein. The table records 900,000 or so distinct CDR3 sequences, roughly 15% of them present only once. This TCR was recovered from a male patient aged 10 to 17 who had a stem cell transplant for acute lymphoblastic leukemia, so the T cells may come from the graft donor. This sample comprised PBMCs, mostly from graft donor cells, obtained 360 days after TCRalphabeta/CD19-depleted stem cell transplant.

The CDR3 protein is CASSLQGSKVGKLFF. The DNA for the CDR3 is TGCGCCAGCAGCTTGCAGGGGAGTAAGGTTGGAAAACTGTTTTTT. This rearrangement joins TRBV5-1 to TRBJ1-4, with D tentatively TRBD1 (6 bases). Trimming pared 1 base from V and 10 bases from J, leaving 17 bases between. The V gene's germline CDR1 is SGHRS and CDR2 YFSETQ. This CDR3 is built from 15 residues.